This entry lists 28 T cell receptor beta chains sequenced from one sample in a study of T-cell reconstitution after alpha-beta-depleted transplantation in children. Molecular barcoding with unique molecular identifiers was used for the TCRbeta library. Each CDR3 protein gets one entry after TCRdb re-called the PCR reads with MiXCR. The data show around 230,000 distinct CDR3 sequences, approximately 15% seen once. Here the sequenced sample was PBMCs, mostly from graft donor cells, taken 360 days after TCRalphabeta/CD19-depleted stem cell transplant. The receptors were sampled from a male patient aged 2-10 years who had a stem cell transplant for acute lymphoblastic leukemia, so the T cells may come from the graft donor.

This clonotype turned up a few times. CDR3 in DNA: TGTGCCAGCAGCCAAGGGGACTTTTGGAAGTACTTC. As protein: CASSQGDFWKYF. J is TRBJ2-7 and V is TRBV3-1, with D possibly being TRBD2 (6 bases). Trimming removed 1 base at V and 11 bases at J, with 12 bases between. Germline lookup yields CDR1 LGHDT and CDR2 YNNKEL (reference sequence). The CDR3 sequence is 12 residues long.

V gene TRBV7-2 combines with J gene TRBJ2-1; no reliable D call. This CDR3 is built from 14 residues. Germline V CDR1 and CDR2: SGHTA, FQGNSA. V lost 1 base to trimming and J lost 8 bases, with 12 bases between them. CDR3 protein: CASSLDIWEDEQFF. The CDR3, as DNA: TGTGCCAGCAGCTTAGATATCTGGGAAGATGAGCAGTTCTTC.

The J gene is TRBJ2-1, the V gene TRBV12-3 or TRBV12-4; TRBD2 is a possible D gene (6 bases). The V and J ends lost 0 bases and 2 bases respectively, with 11 bases between them. The CDR3 contains 16 residues. The chain's CDR3 is CASSLARRGPYNEQFF. CDR3 bases: TGTGCCAGCAGTTTAGCGAGGAGGGGCCCCTACAATGAGCAGTTCTTC.

The sample holds a few counts of this clonotype. The chain uses TRBV20-1 and TRBJ2-2, with 9 bases lining up with TRBD1. J was trimmed by 4 bases and V by 5 bases; bases with no gene match: 5. This CDR3 is 14 amino acids long. The germline V gene has CDR1 DFQATT and CDR2 SNEGSKA (reference sequence). This CDR3 reads CSAYRQGGTGELFF. The CDR3, as DNA: TGCAGTGCTTATAGACAGGGGGGCACCGGGGAGCTGTTTTTT.

This clonotype came up a few times. The rearrangement links TRBV19 to TRBJ1-5; D remains unclear. The V gene's germline CDR1 is LNHDA and CDR2 SQIVND (reference sequence). Trimming shortened V by 5 bases and J by 0 bases, and 14 bases separated the two germline ends. The CDR3 is made up of 16 amino acids. The CDR3 DNA sequence: TGTGCCAGTAGTCAAAGACGGCAGTATAGCAATCAGCCCCAGCATTTT. Protein sequence: CASSQRRQYSNQPQHF.

This clonotype was found a few times. The V and J genes are TRBV29-1 and TRBJ1-3; 7 bases map to TRBD1. The trim removed 7 bases at V and 3 bases at J, leaving 9 bases unmatched. The CDR3 consists of 14 residues. Germline V gene lookup returns CDR1 SQVTM and CDR2 ANQGSEA. CDR3 DNA sequence: TGCAGCGCAGGGACAGATTACTTTGGAAACACCATATATTTT. Encoded protein: CSAGTDYFGNTIYF.

The CDR3 is CASIGGDWEETQYF. CDR3 DNA sequence: TGTGCCAGCATCGGGGGCGATTGGGAAGAGACCCAGTACTTC. The chain links TRBV5-5 to TRBJ2-5, with D possibly being TRBD1 or TRBD2 (6 bases each). V lost 6 bases and J lost 3, with 15 bases in between. Germline CDR1 is SGHKS and CDR2 is YYEKEE (reference sequence). The CDR3 extends over 14 amino acids. Using reference TRBV5-5 and TRBJ2-5 for the parts outside the CDR3, the full variable domain is DAGVTQSPTHLIKTRGQQVTLRCSPISGHKSVSWYQQVLGQGPQFIFQYYEKEERGRGNFPDRFSARQFPNYSSELNVNALLLGDSALYLCASIGGDWEETQYFGPGTRLLVL.

The chain combines TRBV4-3 with TRBJ1-2; 7 positions agree with TRBD1. V shed 3 bases and J 1 base; nucleotides not matched to a gene: 14. CDR1 LGHNA and CDR2 YSLEER come from the germline V gene. There are 18 residues in the CDR3. The CDR3 sequence is CASSQLTGVGVNNYGYTF. For the CDR3, the DNA is TGCGCCAGCAGCCAGCTCACAGGGGTTGGGGTTAATAACTATGGCTACACCTTC.

This clonotype has a handful of counts. The chain recombines TRBV20-1 with TRBJ1-1; 7 bases map to TRBD1. This CDR3 has 13 amino acids. Germline CDR1 is DFQATT and CDR2 is SNEGSKA (reference sequence). DNA of the CDR3: TGCAGGCGGGACAGAGTTATGAACACTGAAGCTTTCTTT. Its translation: CRRDRVMNTEAFF.

The chain links TRBV7-9 to TRBJ2-3; no clear D gene. Germline CDR1 is SEHNR and CDR2 is FQNEAQ (reference sequence). Trimming took off 0 bases at V and 11 bases at J, with 15 bases between the two ends. The CDR3 is made up of 14 amino acids. CDR3 residues: CASSLANPVSGQYF. The CDR3 nucleotides are TGTGCCAGCAGCTTAGCGAACCCTGTGAGTGGGCAGTATTTT.

The CDR3 sequence is CASSRVEETQYF. DNA for the CDR3: TGTGCCAGCAGCCGGGTAGAGGAGACCCAGTACTTC. This rearrangement joins TRBV3-1 to TRBJ2-5; D remains unclear. The CDR3 sequence is 12 residues long. V was trimmed by 4 bases and J by 5 bases, leaving 8 bases between them. The germline V gene encodes CDR1 LGHDT and CDR2 YNNKEL (reference sequence).

This clonotype was picked up a small number of times. This chain links TRBV27 with TRBJ1-1; tentative D call: TRBD1 (5 bases). Looked up from germline, CDR1 is MNHEY and CDR2 is SMNVEV (reference sequence). The V end lost 7 bases, the J end lost 11 bases, and 20 bases lay between the germline ends. The CDR3 extends over 13 amino acids. The CDR3 bases are TGTGCCAGCATGGGAACACTGCGGACATATGCTTTCTTT. Translating it yields CASMGTLRTYAFF.

This clonotype was seen at least ten times. The V call is TRBV7-2, the J call TRBJ2-2; no reliable D call. This CDR3 comprises 16 residues. Germline loops: CDR1 SGHTA, CDR2 FQGNSA. V lost 1 base to trimming and J lost 0 bases, with 9 bases between them. DNA of the CDR3: TGTGCCAGCAGCTTAGAACCTGGTACGAACACCGGGGAGCTGTTTTTT. Its translation is CASSLEPGTNTGELFF.

This clonotype was found a few times. The V and J genes are TRBV20-1 and TRBJ1-2; 7 bases are a match to TRBD1. The V and J ends lost 8 bases and 2 bases, in that order; junction bases with no gene match: 5. Germline values: CDR1 DFQATT, CDR2 SNEGSKA (reference sequence). There are 12 residues in the CDR3. The CDR3 sequence is CSPKGQNYGYTF. CDR3 nucleotides: TGCAGTCCAAAGGGACAGAACTATGGCTACACCTTC.

This rearrangement joins TRBV7-6 to TRBJ2-3, with 10 bases that match TRBD2. Germline loops: CDR1 SGHVS, CDR2 FNYEAQ. The CDR3 length is 15 residues. V lost 1 base, J lost 11 bases, and 9 bases stayed unmatched. The CDR3 DNA reads TGTGCCAGCAGCTTAGGAGTAGCTAGCGGGGGTATGCAGTATTTT. Translated: CASSLGVASGGMQYF.

This clonotype was seen only a few times. This rearrangement joins TRBV3-1 to TRBJ2-7; D unclear. Germline CDR1 and CDR2: LGHDT and YNNKEL (reference sequence). This CDR3 region has 14 residues. V was shortened by 0 bases and J by 3 bases, with 9 bases between the two germline ends. The CDR3 DNA follows: TGTGCCAGCAGCCAAGAATCCCGGTTCTACGAGCAGTACTTC. This sequence encodes CASSQESRFYEQYF.

This clonotype was recorded a few times. The genes are TRBV29-1 and TRBJ2-7; D is ambiguous. The CDR3 extends over 13 amino acids. V was clipped by 4 bases and J by 4 bases, with 14 bases between them. Germline lookup yields CDR1 SQVTM and CDR2 ANQGSEA. This CDR3 reads CSVGWADPYEQYF. The CDR3 DNA sequence: TGCAGCGTTGGCTGGGCGGACCCTTACGAGCAGTACTTC.

The chain links TRBV4-3 to TRBJ1-5, with unresolved D. V was pared by 3 bases and J by 3 bases, with 6 bases between. This CDR3 has 13 amino acids. Per the germline V gene, CDR1 is LGHNA and CDR2 is YSLEER. CDR3 DNA sequence: TGCGCCAGCAGCCAGTCGGTCAATCAGCCCCAGCATTTT. This translates into CASSQSVNQPQHF.

The chain combines TRBV5-1 with TRBJ2-3, with D unresolved. Trimming cost V 3 bases and J 6 bases, with 5 bases left between them. CDR3 length: 11 residues. From germline, CDR1 is SGHRS and CDR2 YFSETQ. CDR3 bases: TGCGCCAGCAGCTCCCCCGATACGCAGTATTTT. Protein: CASSSPDTQYF.

This clonotype was seen repeatedly, ten times or more. This chain uses TRBV10-1 with TRBJ2-1; 7 nucleotides align to TRBD1. J lost 0 bases, V lost 3 bases, and 8 bases had no gene match. Germline CDR1 is WNHNN and CDR2 is SYGVQD (reference sequence). This CDR3 contains 17 residues. The CDR3 sequence: CASSDQMTGRSYNEQFF. CDR3 in DNA: TGCGCCAGCAGTGACCAAATGACAGGGCGCTCCTACAATGAGCAGTTCTTC.

The chain combines TRBV11-3 with TRBJ2-1, with 8 nucleotides matching TRBD2. After removal of 3 bases from V and 0 bases from J, the junction contained 4 bases not matched to a gene. The germline V gene has CDR1 SGHNT and CDR2 YENEEA. The CDR3 consists of 16 residues. The CDR3 DNA follows: TGTGCCAGCAGCTTCGCCGGGACTAGCTCCTACAATGAGCAGTTCTTC. As protein: CASSFAGTSSYNEQFF. The entire variable domain, with the rest obtained from reference TRBV11-3 and TRBJ2-1, is as follows: EAGVVQSPRYKIIEKKQPVAFWCNPISGHNTLYWYLQNLGQGPELLIRYENEEAVDDSQLPKDRFSAERLKGVDSTLKIQPAELGDSAVYLCASSFAGTSSYNEQFFGPGTRLTVL.

The chain has TRBV5-6 and TRBJ2-2; D is undetermined. The germline gives CDR1 SGHDT, CDR2 YYEEEE. This CDR3 comprises 16 residues. V lost 0 bases and J 0 bases, leaving 9 bases between the germline ends. For the CDR3, the DNA is TGTGCCAGCAGCTTGGATGGCGATCCGAACACCGGGGAGCTGTTTTTT. Translated: CASSLDGDPNTGELFF.

This chain joins TRBV11-3 and TRBJ2-1; 8 bases are a match to TRBD2. CDR3 size: 17 residues. J was trimmed by 2 bases and V by 1 base; bases with no gene match: 7. Germline V lookup: CDR1 SGHNT, CDR2 YENEEA. The CDR3 DNA reads TGTGCCAGCAGCTTAGGTCGGGAGGGTCGGGCCTACAATGAGCAGTTCTTC. Translated: CASSLGREGRAYNEQFF.

The chain combines TRBV3-1 with TRBJ2-1; D ambiguous. V was clipped by 1 base and J by 12 bases, with 13 bases between them. The CDR3 loop spans 13 amino acids. CDR1 is LGHDT, CDR2 YNNKEL, per germline (reference sequence). Here the CDR3 DNA reads TGTGCCAGCAGCCAAGGGGGTCAGAAAGTGCAGTTCTTC. Translated, it gives CASSQGGQKVQFF.

The J gene is TRBJ2-3, the V gene TRBV7-9; D unclear. The CDR3 totals 14 residues. Trimming removed 8 bases from V and 1 base from J, with 13 bases in between. Germline V gene sequence: CDR1 SEHNR, CDR2 FQNEAQ (reference sequence). The CDR3: CASGSPVGTDTQYF. CDR3 nucleotide sequence: TGTGCCAGCGGCAGCCCCGTTGGCACAGATACGCAGTATTTT.

CDR3 nucleotides: TGTGCCAGCAGCTACAACTTCGGGGGTTATGGCTACACCTTC. Its translation: CASSYNFGGYGYTF. The chain links TRBV12-3 or TRBV12-4 to TRBJ1-2, with D possibly TRBD1 on 5 matching bases. The V end was cut by 6 bases, the J end by 5 bases, with 16 bases between. The CDR3 loop spans 14 amino acids.

This clonotype was recorded many times. V is TRBV20-1 and J is TRBJ2-2; D call uncertain. The CDR3 has 14 residues. Looked up from germline, CDR1 is DFQATT and CDR2 is SNEGSKA (reference sequence). V gave up 3 bases and J gave up 0 bases, with 8 bases separating them. In DNA, the CDR3 is TGCAGTGCTAGCAGGTGGCCGAACACCGGGGAGCTGTTTTTT. Its translation: CSASRWPNTGELFF.

V usage is TRBV6-5 and J usage is TRBJ2-1, with D perhaps TRBD1 or TRBD2 (5 bases each). Deletions cut 2 bases from V and 2 bases from J, with 13 bases between. This CDR3 has 16 residues. The germline gives CDR1 MNHEY, CDR2 SVGAGI. CDR3: CASSYESRGPYNEQFF. The CDR3 nucleotides read TGTGCCAGCAGTTACGAGTCCCGGGGACCCTACAATGAGCAGTTCTTC.